One and the same sample provided the 15 T cell receptor beta chains below, sequenced in a study of beta chain features in type 1 diabetes. Broader study findings: For Type 1 diabetes patients, all four CD4+ subsets carried TCRB CDR3s that were moderately but significantly shorter.

Their antigen targets remain unknown. cDNA synthesis used the whole RNA isolate, giving expressed TCRB sequences. Sequenced by immunoSEQ multiplex PCR; TCRdb stores in-frame clones only, minus some. The table lists approximately 260,000 clones, roughly 22% of them singletons. The sequenced sample was naive CD4+ T cells from blood. The receptors come from a woman in her forties with type 1 diabetes.

J is TRBJ1-5 and V is TRBV19; D may be TRBD1 (5 bases). The CDR3 spans 15 residues. The germline gives CDR1 LNHDA, CDR2 SQIVND (reference sequence). The V gene lost 5 bases and the J gene lost 1 base, with 12 bases spanning the gap. DNA of the CDR3: TGTGCCAGTAGTTTCGACAGATACAGCAATCAGCCCCAGCATTTT. Translating gives CASSFDRYSNQPQHF.

This chain uses TRBV18 with TRBJ2-7; TRBD1 matches at 9 bases. Germline lookup yields CDR1 KGHSH and CDR2 LQKENI. The CDR3 is 14 residues long. V was clipped by 5 bases and J by 4 bases; unmatched bases: 6. For the CDR3, the DNA is TGTGCCAGCTCATCCCGGGACAGGGCATACGAGCAGTACTTC. Its translation: CASSSRDRAYEQYF. Filled out from reference TRBV18 and TRBJ2-7, the complete variable domain reads NAGVMQNPRHLVRRRGQEARLRCSPMKGHSHVYWYRQLPEEGLKFMVYLQKENIIDESGMPKERFSAEFPKEGPSILRIQQVVRGDSAAYFCASSSRDRAYEQYFGPGTRLTVT.

This chain connects TRBV28 to TRBJ2-7; no reliable D call. CDR1 MDHEN and CDR2 SYDVKM come from the germline V gene. V was shortened by 5 bases and J by 4 bases, with 12 bases between the two germline ends. The CDR3 extends over 13 amino acids. This chain's CDR3 is CASSIQDPYEQYF. CDR3 DNA sequence: TGTGCCAGCAGTATCCAGGATCCATACGAGCAGTACTTC.

V usage is TRBV5-4 and J usage is TRBJ1-6; 8 bases are a match to TRBD1. The CDR3 has 16 residues. Trimming at V came to 4 bases and at J to 10 bases, leaving 13 bases not matched to a gene. Germline V CDR1 and CDR2: SGHNT, YYREEE (reference sequence). CDR3 in DNA: TGTGCCAGCAGCGAACTCCCGACAGGGGAGGGCTCACCCCTCCACTTT. Its translation is CASSELPTGEGSPLHF.

The CDR3 DNA sequence: TGTGCCATCAGTGATAGGGACAGGAACACTGAAGCTTTCTTT. It encodes CAISDRDRNTEAFF. This chain uses TRBV10-3 with TRBJ1-1; 7 nucleotides line up with TRBD1. The CDR3 loop spans 14 amino acids. V gave up 3 bases and J gave up 1 base; unmatched junction bases: 2. Per germline, CDR1 ENHRY and CDR2 SYGVKD.

The genes are TRBV10-3 and TRBJ1-1, with 9 positions matching TRBD1. CDR1 is ENHRY and CDR2 is SYGVKD in the germline V gene. Trimming at V came to 4 bases and at J to 6 bases, leaving 3 bases not matched to a gene. The CDR3 consists of 13 residues. CDR3 amino acids: CAISGTGGSEAFF. The CDR3 nucleotides are TGTGCCATCAGTGGTACAGGGGGCTCTGAAGCTTTCTTT.

In its sample, this clone was seen a few times. This chain joins TRBV7-2 and TRBJ2-5, with D tentatively TRBD2 (5 bases). CDR3 length: 13 amino acids. The germline gives CDR1 SGHTA, CDR2 FQGNSA. V was pared by 0 bases and J by 5 bases, with 7 bases between. CDR3 in amino acids: CASSLARRETQYF. CDR3 DNA sequence: TGTGCCAGCAGCTTAGCCAGGAGGGAGACCCAGTACTTC.

The gene calls are TRBV2 and TRBJ1-6; D ambiguous. The CDR3 is 14 amino acids. Germline V lookup: CDR1 SNHLY, CDR2 FYNNEI. Trimming stripped 3 bases from V and 7 bases from J, with 10 bases between. The CDR3 is CASSDERVNSPLHF. The CDR3, as DNA: TGTGCCAGCAGTGATGAACGGGTAAATTCACCCCTCCACTTT.

This rearrangement joins TRBV28 to TRBJ2-7; the D is unclear. The CDR3 has 16 residues. Trimming removed 4 bases from V and 2 bases from J, with 18 bases in between. Per germline, CDR1 MDHEN and CDR2 SYDVKM. CDR3 sequence (DNA): TGTGCCAGCAGTTGGGTCCGGGTTACCAGACCCTACGAGCAGTACTTC. Encoded protein: CASSWVRVTRPYEQYF.

The chain recombines TRBV5-1 with TRBJ2-6, with TRBD1 matching over 8 bases. After removal of 4 bases from V and 2 bases from J, the junction contained 8 bases not matched to a gene. Germline V gives CDR1 SGHRS, CDR2 YFSETQ. This CDR3 is 17 amino acids long. CDR3 residues: CASSRGQDGAGANVLTF. In nucleotides, the CDR3 is TGCGCCAGCAGCCGGGGACAGGATGGGGCTGGGGCCAACGTCCTGACTTTC.

The chain is built from TRBV30 and TRBJ2-2; D unclear. The CDR3 loop spans 12 amino acids. CDR1 and CDR2 (germline): GTSNPN, SVGIG (reference sequence). V was pared by 3 bases and J by 4 bases, with 6 bases between. CDR3 sequence (DNA): TGTGCCTGGAGGGCCACCACCGGGGAGCTGTTTTTT. Translation: CAWRATTGELFF.

CDR3 loop: CASSYSDTNQPQHF. The CDR3 nucleotides are TGTGCCAGCAGTTACTCGGACACTAATCAGCCCCAGCATTTT. The V call is TRBV7-8, the J call TRBJ1-5; perhaps TRBD1 as D (5 bases). Germline V gene data show CDR1 as SGHVS and CDR2 as FQNEAQ. The CDR3 runs to 14 residues. V lost 6 bases and J 4 bases, leaving 13 bases between the germline ends.

The gene calls are TRBV6-6 and TRBJ2-7; possible D gene TRBD2, 6 bases. Germline values: CDR1 MNHNY, CDR2 SVGAGI (reference sequence). The CDR3 contains 15 residues. Trimming removed 5 bases from V and 7 bases from J, with 21 bases in between. The CDR3 bases are TGTGCCAGCAGTCGTACGGGGGACGGGTGGATGGAGCAGTACTTC. This encodes CASSRTGDGWMEQYF.

The chain couples TRBV7-2 to TRBJ2-7; D is possibly TRBD2 (5 bases). The V and J ends lost 2 bases and 2 bases respectively, with 13 bases between them. The CDR3 totals 15 residues. Germline CDR1 is SGHTA and CDR2 is FQGNSA. The CDR3: CASSLMLDWPYEQYF. In nucleotides, the CDR3 is TGTGCCAGCAGCTTAATGCTGGACTGGCCCTACGAGCAGTACTTC.

A few counts support this clone. This sequence joins TRBV6-4 and TRBJ2-4; TRBD2 might be the D (5 bases). Trimming removed 2 bases from V and 9 bases from J, with 14 bases in between. The CDR3 is made up of 14 amino acids. From germline, CDR1 is MRHNA and CDR2 SNTAGT. The CDR3 sequence: CASSDNSRGSIQYF. The CDR3 DNA follows: TGTGCCAGCAGTGACAATTCCCGGGGTAGCATTCAGTACTTC.